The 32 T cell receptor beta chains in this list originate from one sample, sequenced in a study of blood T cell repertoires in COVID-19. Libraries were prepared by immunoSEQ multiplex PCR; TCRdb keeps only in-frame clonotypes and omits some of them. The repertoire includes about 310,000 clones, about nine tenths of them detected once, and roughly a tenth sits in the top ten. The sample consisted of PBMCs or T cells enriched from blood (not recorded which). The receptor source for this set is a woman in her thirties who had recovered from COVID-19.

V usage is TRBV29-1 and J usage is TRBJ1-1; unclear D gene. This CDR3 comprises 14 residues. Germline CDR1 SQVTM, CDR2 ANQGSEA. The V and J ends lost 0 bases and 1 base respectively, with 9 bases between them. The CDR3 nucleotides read TGCAGCGTTGAAGATGAGCGCCGGAACACTGAAGCTTTCTTT. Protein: CSVEDERRNTEAFF.

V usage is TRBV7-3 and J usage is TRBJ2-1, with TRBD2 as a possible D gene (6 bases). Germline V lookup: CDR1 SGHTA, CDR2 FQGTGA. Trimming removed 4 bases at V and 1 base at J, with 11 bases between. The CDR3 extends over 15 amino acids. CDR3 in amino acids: CASSSGRGSYNEQFF. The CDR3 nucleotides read TGTGCCAGCAGCTCCGGGAGAGGGTCCTACAATGAGCAGTTCTTC.

The CDR3 DNA is TGCGCCAGCAGTGACCGGACTAGCGGGACTCCGTTCTTC. Translated: CASSDRTSGTPFF. The chain recombines TRBV10-1 with TRBJ2-1, with TRBD2 matching over 12 bases. Germline CDR1 is WNHNN and CDR2 is SYGVQD (reference sequence). The V gene end was trimmed by 3 bases and the J gene end by 15 bases; junction bases not matched to a gene: 6. This CDR3 spans 13 amino acids.

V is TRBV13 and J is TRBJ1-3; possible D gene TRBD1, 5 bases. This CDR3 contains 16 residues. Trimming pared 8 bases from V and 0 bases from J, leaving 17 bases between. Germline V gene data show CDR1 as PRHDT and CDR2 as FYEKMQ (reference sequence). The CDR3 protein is CASGWGVGFSGNTIYF. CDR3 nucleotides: TGTGCCAGCGGCTGGGGGGTGGGGTTCTCTGGAAACACCATATATTTT. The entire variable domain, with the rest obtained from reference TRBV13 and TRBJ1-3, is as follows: AAGVIQSPRHLIKEKRETATLKCYPIPRHDTVYWYQQGPGQDPQFLISFYEKMQSDKGSIPDRFSAQQFSDYHSELNMSSLELGDSALYFCASGWGVGFSGNTIYFGEGSWLTVV.

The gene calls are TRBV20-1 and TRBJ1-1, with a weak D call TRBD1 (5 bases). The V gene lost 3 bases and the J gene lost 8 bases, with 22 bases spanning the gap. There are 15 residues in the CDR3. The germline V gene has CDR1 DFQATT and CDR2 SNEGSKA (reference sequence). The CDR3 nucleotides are TGCAGTGCTAGTGATTGGCGGGGCCGAGAACTGGAAGCTTTCTTT. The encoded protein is CSASDWRGRELEAFF.

The CDR3 sequence is CASSQDRDTSNQPQHF. CDR3 coding DNA: TGCGCCAGCAGCCAAGATCGGGACACCAGCAATCAGCCCCAGCATTTT. The V gene is TRBV4-1, the J gene TRBJ1-5, with D possibly being TRBD1 (6 bases). V was shortened by 0 bases and J by 1 base, with 10 bases between the two germline ends. The CDR3 extends over 16 amino acids. Germline V gives CDR1 MGHRA, CDR2 YSYEKL.

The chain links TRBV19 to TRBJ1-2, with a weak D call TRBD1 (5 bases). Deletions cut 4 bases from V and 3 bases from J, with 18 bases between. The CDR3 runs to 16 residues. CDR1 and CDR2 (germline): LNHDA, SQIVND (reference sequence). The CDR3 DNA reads TGTGCCAGTAGTACCTGGGCGCGGGGACTCGACTATGGCTACACCTTC. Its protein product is CASSTWARGLDYGYTF.

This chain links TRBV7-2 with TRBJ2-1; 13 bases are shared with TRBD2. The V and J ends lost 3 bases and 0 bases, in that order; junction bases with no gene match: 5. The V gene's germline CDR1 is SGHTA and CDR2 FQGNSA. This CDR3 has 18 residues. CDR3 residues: CASSFRTSGSHSYNEQFF. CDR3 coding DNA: TGTGCCAGCAGCTTCAGGACTAGCGGGAGCCACTCCTACAATGAGCAGTTCTTC.

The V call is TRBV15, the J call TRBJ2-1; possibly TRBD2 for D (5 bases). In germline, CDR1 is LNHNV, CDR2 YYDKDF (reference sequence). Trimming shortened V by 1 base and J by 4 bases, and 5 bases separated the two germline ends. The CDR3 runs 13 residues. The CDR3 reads CATSRGLYNEQFF. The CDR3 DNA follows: TGTGCCACCAGCAGAGGACTATACAATGAGCAGTTCTTC.

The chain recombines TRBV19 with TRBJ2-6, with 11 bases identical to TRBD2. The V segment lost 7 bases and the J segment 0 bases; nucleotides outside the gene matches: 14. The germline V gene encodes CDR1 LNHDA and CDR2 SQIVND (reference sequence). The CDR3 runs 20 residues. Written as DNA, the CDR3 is TGTGCCAGTACCACCCACGCAGGGACTAGCGGTTTCTCTGGGGCCAACGTCCTGACTTTC. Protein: CASTTHAGTSGFSGANVLTF.

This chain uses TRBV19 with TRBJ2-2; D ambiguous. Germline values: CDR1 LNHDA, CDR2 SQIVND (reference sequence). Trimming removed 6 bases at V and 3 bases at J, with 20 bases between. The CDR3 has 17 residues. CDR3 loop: CASSDIVPLTHTGELFF. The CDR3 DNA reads TGTGCCAGTAGCGACATTGTCCCGCTCACGCACACCGGGGAGCTGTTTTTT.

The CDR3: CASSPQGAETGELFF. CDR3 coding DNA: TGTGCCAGCTCACCACAGGGGGCGGAGACCGGGGAGCTGTTTTTT. V usage is TRBV18 and J usage is TRBJ2-2, with TRBD1 identical over 7 bases. Germline V gene data show CDR1 as KGHSH and CDR2 as LQKENI. Germline trimming cut 1 base from V and 5 bases from J; bases unmatched to any gene: 4. The CDR3 contains 15 residues.

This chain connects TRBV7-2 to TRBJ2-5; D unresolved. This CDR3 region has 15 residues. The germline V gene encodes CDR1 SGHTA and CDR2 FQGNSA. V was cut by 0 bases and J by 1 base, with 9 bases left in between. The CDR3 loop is CASSLARQIQETQYF. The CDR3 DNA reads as TGTGCCAGCAGCTTAGCGCGGCAGATCCAAGAGACCCAGTACTTC.

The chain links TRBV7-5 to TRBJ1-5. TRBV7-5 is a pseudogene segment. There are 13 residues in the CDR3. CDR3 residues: CARSFNSNQPQHF. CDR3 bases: TGTGCCAGAAGCTTTAATAGCAATCAGCCCCAGCATTTT.

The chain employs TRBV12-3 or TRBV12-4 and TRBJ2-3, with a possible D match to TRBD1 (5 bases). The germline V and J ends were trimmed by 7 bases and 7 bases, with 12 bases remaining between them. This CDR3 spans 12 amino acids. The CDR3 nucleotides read TGTGCCAGCACCCATAAGGGGAATACGCAGTATTTT. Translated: CASTHKGNTQYF.

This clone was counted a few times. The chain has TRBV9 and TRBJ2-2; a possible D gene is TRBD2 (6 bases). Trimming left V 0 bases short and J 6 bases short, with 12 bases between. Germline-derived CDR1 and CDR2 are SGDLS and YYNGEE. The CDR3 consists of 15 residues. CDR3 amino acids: CASSVDLAISGELFF. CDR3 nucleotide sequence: TGTGCCAGCAGCGTAGATCTAGCGATATCCGGGGAGCTGTTTTTT.

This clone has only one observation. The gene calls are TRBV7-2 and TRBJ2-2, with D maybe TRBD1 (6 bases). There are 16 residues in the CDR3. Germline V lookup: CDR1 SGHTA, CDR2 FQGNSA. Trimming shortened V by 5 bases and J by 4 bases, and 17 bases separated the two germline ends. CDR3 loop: CASSPPQGRVTGELFF. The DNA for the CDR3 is TGTGCCAGCAGCCCACCCCAGGGGCGGGTCACCGGGGAGCTGTTTTTT.

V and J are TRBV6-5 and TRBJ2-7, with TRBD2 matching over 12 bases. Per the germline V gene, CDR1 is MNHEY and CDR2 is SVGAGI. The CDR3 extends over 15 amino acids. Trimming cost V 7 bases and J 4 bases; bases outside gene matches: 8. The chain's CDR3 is CASKLLAGGMYEQYF. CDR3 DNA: TGTGCCAGCAAACTACTAGCGGGAGGAATGTACGAGCAGTACTTC.

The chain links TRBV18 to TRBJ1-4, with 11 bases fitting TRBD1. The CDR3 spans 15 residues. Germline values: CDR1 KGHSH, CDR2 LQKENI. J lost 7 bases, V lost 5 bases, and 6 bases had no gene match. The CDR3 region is CASSSSGTGGEKLFF. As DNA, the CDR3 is TGTGCCAGCTCATCGAGCGGGACAGGGGGTGAAAAACTGTTTTTT.

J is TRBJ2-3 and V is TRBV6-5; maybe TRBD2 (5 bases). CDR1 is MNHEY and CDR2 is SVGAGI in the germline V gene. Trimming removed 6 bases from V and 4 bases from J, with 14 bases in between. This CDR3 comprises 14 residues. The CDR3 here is CASRSGPGADTQYF. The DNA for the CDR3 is TGTGCCAGCAGATCCGGGCCCGGGGCAGATACGCAGTATTTT.

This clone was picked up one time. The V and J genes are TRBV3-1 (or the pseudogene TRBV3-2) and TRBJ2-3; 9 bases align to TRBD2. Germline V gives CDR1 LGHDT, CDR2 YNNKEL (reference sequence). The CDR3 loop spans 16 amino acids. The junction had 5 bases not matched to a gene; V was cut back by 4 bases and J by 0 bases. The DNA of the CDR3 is TGTGCCAGCAGCCTCCATAGCGGGAGTAGCACAGATACGCAGTATTTT. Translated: CASSLHSGSSTDTQYF.

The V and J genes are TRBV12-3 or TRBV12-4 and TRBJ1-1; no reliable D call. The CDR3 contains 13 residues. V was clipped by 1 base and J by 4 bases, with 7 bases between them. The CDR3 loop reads CASSLGAGTEAFF. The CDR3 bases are TGTGCCAGCAGTTTAGGGGCGGGCACTGAAGCTTTCTTT.

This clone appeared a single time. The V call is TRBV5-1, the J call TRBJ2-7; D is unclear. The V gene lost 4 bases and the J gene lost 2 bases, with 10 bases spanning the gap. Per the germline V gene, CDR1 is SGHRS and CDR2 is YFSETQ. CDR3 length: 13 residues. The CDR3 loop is CASSLPTAYEQYF. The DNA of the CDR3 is TGCGCCAGCAGCCTACCTACGGCCTACGAGCAGTACTTC.

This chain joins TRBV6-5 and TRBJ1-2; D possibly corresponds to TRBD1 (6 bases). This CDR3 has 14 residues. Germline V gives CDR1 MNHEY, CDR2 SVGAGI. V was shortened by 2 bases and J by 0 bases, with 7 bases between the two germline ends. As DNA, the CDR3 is TGTGCCAGCAGTTACGCAGGGGCTAACTATGGCTACACCTTC. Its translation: CASSYAGANYGYTF.

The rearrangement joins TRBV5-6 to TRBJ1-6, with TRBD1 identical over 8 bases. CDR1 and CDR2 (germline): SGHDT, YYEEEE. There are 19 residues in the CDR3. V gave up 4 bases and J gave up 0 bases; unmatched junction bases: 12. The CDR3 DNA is TGTGCCAGCAGCCCCGATTCGGGACAGGACAGCTCCTATAATTCACCCCTCCACTTT. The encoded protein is CASSPDSGQDSSYNSPLHF. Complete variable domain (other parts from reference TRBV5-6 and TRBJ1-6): DAGVTQSPTHLIKTRGQQVTLRCSPKSGHDTVSWYQQALGQGPQFIFQYYEEEERQRGNFPDRFSGHQFPNYSSELNVNALLLGDSALYLCASSPDSGQDSSYNSPLHFGNGTRLTVT.

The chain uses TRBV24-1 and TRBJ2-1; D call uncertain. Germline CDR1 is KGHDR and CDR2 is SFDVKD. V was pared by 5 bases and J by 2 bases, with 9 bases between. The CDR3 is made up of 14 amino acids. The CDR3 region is CATSASAAYNEQFF. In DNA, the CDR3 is TGTGCCACCAGTGCCAGTGCAGCCTACAATGAGCAGTTCTTC.

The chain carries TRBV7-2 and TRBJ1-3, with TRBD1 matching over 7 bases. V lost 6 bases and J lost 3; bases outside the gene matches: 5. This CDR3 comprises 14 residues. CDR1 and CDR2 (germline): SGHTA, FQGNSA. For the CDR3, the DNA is TGTGCCAGCAGGCAGACAGGGTTTGGAAACACCATATATTTT. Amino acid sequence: CASRQTGFGNTIYF.

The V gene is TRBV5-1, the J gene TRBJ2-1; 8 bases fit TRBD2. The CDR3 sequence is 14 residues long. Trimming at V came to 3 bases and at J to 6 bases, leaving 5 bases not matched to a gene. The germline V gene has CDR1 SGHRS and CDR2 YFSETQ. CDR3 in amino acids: CASSWLAGGNEQFF. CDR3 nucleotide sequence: TGCGCCAGCAGCTGGCTAGCGGGTGGCAATGAGCAGTTCTTC.

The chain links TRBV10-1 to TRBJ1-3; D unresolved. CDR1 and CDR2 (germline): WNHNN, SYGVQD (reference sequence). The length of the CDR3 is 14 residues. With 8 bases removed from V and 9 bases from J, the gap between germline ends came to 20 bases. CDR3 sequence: CASSSQREGSTIYF. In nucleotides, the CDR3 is TGCGCCAGCTCCAGCCAAAGAGAAGGGAGCACCATATATTTT.

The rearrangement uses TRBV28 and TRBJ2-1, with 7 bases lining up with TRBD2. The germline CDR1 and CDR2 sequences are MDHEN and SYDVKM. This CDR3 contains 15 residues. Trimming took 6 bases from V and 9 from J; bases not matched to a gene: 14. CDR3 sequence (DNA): TGTGCCAGCAGACACCTCGGGACTATGTCTGGTGAGCAGTTCTTC. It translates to CASRHLGTMSGEQFF. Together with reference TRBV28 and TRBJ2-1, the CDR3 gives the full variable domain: DVKVTQSSRYLVKRTGEKVFLECVQDMDHENMFWYRQDPGLGLRLIYFSYDVKMKEKGDIPEGYSVSREKKERFSLILESASTNQTSMYLCASRHLGTMSGEQFFGPGTRLTVL.

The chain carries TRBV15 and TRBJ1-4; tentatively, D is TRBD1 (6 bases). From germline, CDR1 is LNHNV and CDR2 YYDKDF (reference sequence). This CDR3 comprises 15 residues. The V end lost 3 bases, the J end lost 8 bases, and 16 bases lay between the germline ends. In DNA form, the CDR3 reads TGTGCCACCAGCAGGGGCCTGACAGGTGGGGAAAAACTGTTTTTT. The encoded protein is CATSRGLTGGEKLFF.

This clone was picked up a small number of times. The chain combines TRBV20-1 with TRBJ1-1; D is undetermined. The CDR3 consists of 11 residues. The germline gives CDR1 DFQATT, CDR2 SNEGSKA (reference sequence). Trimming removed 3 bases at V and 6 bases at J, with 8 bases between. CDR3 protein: CSASLVPEAFF. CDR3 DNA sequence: TGCAGTGCTAGTCTTGTCCCTGAAGCTTTCTTT.